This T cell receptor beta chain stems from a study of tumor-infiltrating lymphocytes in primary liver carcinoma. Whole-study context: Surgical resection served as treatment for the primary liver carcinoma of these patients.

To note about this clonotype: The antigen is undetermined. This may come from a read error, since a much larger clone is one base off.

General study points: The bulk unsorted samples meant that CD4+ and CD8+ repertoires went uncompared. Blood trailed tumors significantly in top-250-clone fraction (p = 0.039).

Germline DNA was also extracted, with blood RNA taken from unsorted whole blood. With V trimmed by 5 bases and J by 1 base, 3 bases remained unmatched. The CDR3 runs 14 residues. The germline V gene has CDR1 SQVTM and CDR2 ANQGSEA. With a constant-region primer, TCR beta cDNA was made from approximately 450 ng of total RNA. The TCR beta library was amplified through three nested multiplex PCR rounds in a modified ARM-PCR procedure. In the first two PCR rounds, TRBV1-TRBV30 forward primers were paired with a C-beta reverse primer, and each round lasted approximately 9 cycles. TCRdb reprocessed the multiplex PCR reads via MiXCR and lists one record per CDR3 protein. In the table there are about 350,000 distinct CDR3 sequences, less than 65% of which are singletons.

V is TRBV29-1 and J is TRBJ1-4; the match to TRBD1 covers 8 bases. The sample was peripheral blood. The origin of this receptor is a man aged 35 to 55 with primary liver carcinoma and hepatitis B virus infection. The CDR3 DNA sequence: TGCAGCGTTAAGGACAGGGAAACTAATGAAAAACTGTTTTTT. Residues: CSVKDRETNEKLFF.